These 7 T cell receptor beta chains were all obtained from the same sample, sequenced in a study of blood T cells in healthy people across ages. With a J-beta primer mix and a sample-barcoded 5' primer, a second PCR ran about 7 to 12 cycles. TCRdb recomputed calls from the 5' RACE reads with MiXCR, one row per CDR3 protein. The data hold 450,000 to 650,000 distinct CDR3 sequences, with 24% observed a single time. This sample was shared with a second study, whose subject was T cells of mothers and their children.

Specimen: blood. The receptors shown here come from a boy aged 5-17 years in good health.

The chain is built from TRBV5-1 and TRBJ2-5; 9 nucleotides agree with TRBD1. Near its end, the DNA agrees better with TRBJ2-1, so the J call may be wrong. Germline CDR1 and CDR2: SGHRS and YFSETQ. The CDR3 totals 15 residues. CDR3 in DNA: TGCGCCAGCAGCTTGGGACAGGGGGTCGGCAATGAGCAGTTCTTC. Its protein is CASSLGQGVGNEQFF.

This clonotype showed up many times. The chain is built from TRBV7-2 and TRBJ1-2, with D maybe TRBD1 (5 bases). Trimming pared 5 bases from V and 0 bases from J, leaving 13 bases between. Germline-derived CDR1 and CDR2 are SGHTA and FQGNSA. The CDR3 is 15 residues long. The CDR3 DNA sequence: TGTGCCAGCAGCCCGGGGGGAGGGGCTAACTATGGCTACACCTTC. It specifies CASSPGGGANYGYTF.

The genes are TRBV20-1 and TRBJ2-2; 7 nucleotides agree with TRBD1. The J segment lost 4 bases and the V segment lost 0 bases, leaving 8 bases of the junction unmatched. CDR1 and CDR2 from the germline V gene are DFQATT and SNEGSKA (reference sequence). This CDR3 is 16 amino acids long. CDR3 nucleotide sequence: TGCAGTGCTAGAGATCGACAGGGCCCGAGCACCGGGGAGCTGTTTTTT. It yields the protein CSARDRQGPSTGELFF.

The chain joins TRBV10-3 to TRBJ2-5; D is perhaps TRBD2 (6 bases). CDR3 length: 13 amino acids. The V gene lost 3 bases and the J gene lost 6 bases, with 11 bases spanning the gap. CDR1 and CDR2 from the germline V gene are ENHRY and SYGVKD. CDR3 bases: TGTGCCATCAGTGATGGAGGGGCTAAGACCCAGTACTTC. This codes for CAISDGGAKTQYF.

The chain links TRBV7-2 to TRBJ2-5; TRBD2 agrees at 10 bases. The CDR3 consists of 16 residues. V trimming: 2 bases; J trimming: 3 bases; junction bases outside the gene matches: 6. In germline, CDR1 is SGHTA, CDR2 FQGNSA. The DNA of the CDR3 is TGTGCCAGCAGCTTACGTTTGGGACTAGCGAAAGAGACCCAGTACTTC. As protein: CASSLRLGLAKETQYF.

This clonotype was observed a few times. Here the CDR3 reads CASSLSPSGKGELFF. As DNA, the CDR3 is TGTGCCAGCAGTTTATCCCCTAGCGGGAAGGGCGAGCTGTTTTTT. The J gene is TRBJ2-2, the V gene TRBV27, with 9 bases identical to TRBD2. The CDR3 totals 15 residues. V gave up 0 bases and J gave up 11 bases; unmatched junction bases: 7. Germline CDR1 MNHEY, CDR2 SMNVEV (reference sequence).

Only a few counts were recorded for this clonotype. The chain couples TRBV12-3 or TRBV12-4 to TRBJ1-3, with 8 bases matching TRBD1. This CDR3 is 15 amino acids long. Trimming took 3 bases from V and 4 from J; bases not matched to a gene: 5. CDR3 region: CASSFRGQGGNTIYF. In nucleotides, the CDR3 is TGTGCCAGCAGTTTTCGCGGACAGGGCGGAAACACCATATATTTT.